This T cell receptor beta chain was captured in a study of T cell repertoires in ileal Crohn's disease (dated by TCRdb to 2018 to 2020). Turning to the overall study: The median duration of disease was approximately eight years, and at the time of surgery about 35% of patients were active smokers. Every patient underwent surgery because of a complication, which was stricturing disease in around 61% of cases and penetrating disease in about 39%. Roughly half of the patients were given postoperative therapy, with some 17 on anti-TNF agents and about a dozen on thiopurines. The TCR repertoire was analysed in 55 to 70 patients with Crohn's disease drawn from a prospective multicentre cohort. The study ran alongside a multicentre cohort designed to identify predictors of early endoscopic recurrence after ileocolonic resection. A Rutgeerts score above i0 was used to define endoscopic postoperative recurrence. A total of roughly 170 mucosal samples from approximately 57 patients were sequenced, collected from several sites on the surgical specimen and at postoperative endoscopy. Study-level results and caveats: A significantly higher proportion of clonal expansions was observed in active smokers at surgery than in non-smokers (approximately 26% vs 20%, p=0.02). Endoscopic recurrence was linked to a higher percentage of high-frequency clones at surgery, and recurrence occurred in every patient whose clonality exceeded 26.8% (18/57). Sorted CD8 T cells carried more high-frequency clones than CD4 T cells, suggesting mucosal expansions were mainly CD8. Only a subgroup of patients, of unstated size, had their mucosal CD4 and CD8 T cells sorted and sequenced.

For commercial TCRB immunosequencing, five hundred nanograms of biopsy DNA were submitted for each sample. Adaptive Biotechnology amplified the CDR3 regions from genomic DNA with a two-step multiplex PCR designed to control amplification bias. The first PCR used primers for every V and J gene segment; the second PCR added barcodes and Illumina adapters. An Illumina instrument was used to sequence the CDR3 libraries. On the study's bioinformatics: Vendor-provided pipelines were combined with custom analysis of raw data in R/Bioconductor under R version 3.3.0. Clonality, ranging from 0 to 1, was calculated as the inverse of the normalised Shannon entropy of all productive clones. The repertoire share taken up by the top 100 clones defined high-frequency clones, and only clones that passed a 95% confidence test were kept. Repertoire diversity was measured with the Simpson index, and overlap between samples was measured with the Morisita-Horn index. The immuneACCESS repertoire file appears here via TCRdb, limited to in-frame rearrangements. These files lack a portion of the clones; in checked studies, under half of the deficit traces to unresolved V genes, and the cause of the others is not known. That table supplies the V and J calls and clone size; D and trimming were determined from the DNA. This sample holds roughly 4,400 clones; around 75% were observed only once. The ten largest clones capture roughly 15% of the sample.

Turning to this clone: It lacks a known antigen. No base-level quality is on record; no much larger clone is a single base apart.

V and J are truncated by 6 bases and 1 base respectively, leaving an intervening sequence of 3 bases. Spanning cysteine to phenylalanine, the CDR3 consists of 11 amino acids. Solely the CDR3 DNA is kept, with 33 bases framed from the first base. The germline V gene encodes CDR1 MDHEN and CDR2 SYDVKM. Adults with ileal or ileocolonic Crohn's disease and an indication for ileocolonic resection were eligible for inclusion. Before DNA extraction, whole ileal mucosal biopsies were kept frozen at -80 degrees C. Genomic DNA was extracted from frozen whole biopsies using a TRizol-based method and was quantified with a NanoDrop 2000 spectrophotometer.

Recombination joined TRBV28 with TRBJ1-1, with the D segment identity uncertain. The source is an adult with Crohn's disease. The specimen sequenced was ileal tissue. The sequence in DNA is TGTGCCAGCAGCCAGAACACTGAAGCTTTCTTT. This translates into CASSQNTEAFF.